This record covers a single T cell receptor (beta chain). Its matching antigen is unknown. The data belong to a study of T cell responses to AZD1222 COVID-19 vaccine. Whole-study results and caveats: Donors were chiefly white British, with a greater number of females, and clonal diversity was perhaps underestimated. Breadth and depth of Spike-specific TCRs rose after two AZD1222 doses. Along spike, vaccine-associated CD4 TCRs were found throughout, with dominance at 160-218 and 743-854.

V shed 1 base and J shed 2 bases, with 21 bases lying between them. Per germline, CDR1 SEHNR and CDR2 FQNEAQ (reference sequence). This CDR3 has 19 amino acids. Produced via immunoSEQ multiplex PCR; TCRdb's table is partial and in-frame only. Of around 120,000 clones listed, around 89% are singletons. This receptor was identified in an adult who received the AZD1222 COVID-19 vaccine. This specimen was peripheral blood, taken 28 days after the second AZD1222 dose. The chain has TRBV7-9 and TRBJ2-1; a possible D gene is TRBD1 (5 bases). CDR3: CASSLGLGWTEDTYNEQFF. DNA for the CDR3: TGTGCCAGCAGCTTAGGCCTCGGTTGGACCGAGGACACCTACAATGAGCAGTTCTTC.